A selection of T cell receptor beta chains follows, all from one sample in a study of liver allograft versus peripheral blood T cells. TCRdb reprocessed the reads with MiXCR, giving one entry per CDR3 protein. The table has 5,600 or so distinct CDR3 sequences, approximately 15% seen once. The receptors were gathered from a human patient who had a liver transplant. Part of the T cells may come from the graft donor. Both conserved end residues are part of each CDR3. Each record gives: V gene, J gene, CDR3 protein.

>TRBV5-6|TRBJ2-7
CASSLKVLRTNSYEQYF
>TRBV6-5|TRBJ1-1
CATISDRGANTEAFF
>TRBV28|TRBJ1-6
CASRFGIRQPGSNSPLHF
>TRBV2|TRBJ1-6
CASRDRESYNSPLHF
>TRBV30|TRBJ1-1
CAWSFGGSMNTEAFF
>TRBV7-2|TRBJ2-7
CASSLGPRADGGSYEQYF
>TRBV18|TRBJ1-4
CASSSQGSYEKLFF
>TRBV6-5|TRBJ1-1
CASSAGTGALDLTEAFF
>TRBV19|TRBJ1-5
CASSRQGRVGNQPQHF
>TRBV10-3|TRBJ2-1
CAINGRALNEQFF
>TRBV14|TRBJ1-3
CASSRGGAGNTIYF
>TRBV19|TRBJ2-1
CASSVTSGSPSEQFF
>TRBV28|TRBJ2-1
CASSKSPAPYNEQFF
>TRBV28|TRBJ1-2
CASHPGQIPYGYTF
>TRBV6-5|TRBJ1-5
CASRTGDDNQPQHF
>TRBV6-5|TRBJ2-7
CASSYSGGRDSSSYEQYF
>TRBV29-1|TRBJ1-4
CSVDQQGANEKLFF
>TRBV28|TRBJ1-1
CASTYPGNTEAFF
>TRBV7-9|TRBJ2-7
CASSSQGYEQYF
>TRBV28|TRBJ1-6
CANRFGIRQPGSNSPLHF
>TRBV20-1|TRBJ1-1
CSASSSYYGVAEAFF
>TRBV18|TRBJ1-5
CASSPGTGSQPQHF
>TRBV5-5|TRBJ1-1
CASSRGQGGGSNTEAFF
>TRBV6-2/TRBV6-3|TRBJ2-1
CASSLGVKQFF
>TRBV7-9|TRBJ1-2
CASSLVGGSEANYGYTF
>TRBV19|TRBJ1-2
CASSIEGGPLPLGYTF
>TRBV15|TRBJ2-1
CATSRGRTGDFYNEQFF
>TRBV5-4|TRBJ2-1
CASSSSVGNYNEQFF
>TRBV27|TRBJ2-7
CASSAPGQGSYEQYF
>TRBV10-3|TRBJ1-6
CAISGRGGNSPLHF
>TRBV7-2|TRBJ2-1
CASSLGLLNEQFF
>TRBV18|TRBJ1-1
CASSSGGRNTEAFF
>TRBV6-2/TRBV6-3|TRBJ2-7
CATAGTGSYEQYF
>TRBV28|TRBJ1-1
CASRSPQGRGTEAFF
>TRBV28|TRBJ2-1
CASSDPWSSGAQGEQFF
>TRBV20-1|TRBJ1-1
CRGGLLNTEAFF
>TRBV7-2|TRBJ1-4
CASSLWGDEKLFF
>TRBV7-3|TRBJ1-1
CASSLLIGAENTEAFF
>TRBV6-1|TRBJ1-2
CASRNRGMGYGYTF
>TRBV25-1|TRBJ1-1
CASSEPGTGGTEAFF
>TRBV28|TRBJ1-6
CASSLFTGTGNSPLHF
>TRBV7-9|TRBJ1-5
CASSPGPNNQPQHF
>TRBV7-2|TRBJ2-7
CASSTGLKLTYEQYF
>TRBV30|TRBJ1-4
CAWSVSRDLTNEKLFF
>TRBV7-9|TRBJ1-1
CASSFSPQGNTEAFF
>TRBV6-2/TRBV6-3|TRBJ2-1
CASNDPSAYNEQFF
>TRBV20-1|TRBJ1-6
CSARSFARGGNNSPLHF
>TRBV3-1|TRBJ2-7
CASSLGLAVYEQYF
>TRBV28|TRBJ1-6
CASSPPRRVSPLHF
>TRBV6-2/TRBV6-3|TRBJ2-3
CASTRTGTDTQYF
>TRBV3-2|TRBJ2-7
CASSHRTSGRAIYEQYF
>TRBV20-1|TRBJ1-4
CSASRAGRKLFF
>TRBV19|TRBJ1-6
CASSIRERNSPLHF
>TRBV3-1|TRBJ1-6
CASSQPNSPLHF
>TRBV18|TRBJ1-4
CASSPGRDEKLFF
>TRBV27|TRBJ1-4
CASSLYPGQAATNEKLFF
>TRBV5-4|TRBJ2-1
CASSSQSGTQGNEQFF
>TRBV19|TRBJ2-7
CATWGGNEQYF
>TRBV6-2/TRBV6-3|TRBJ2-1
CASSVQGNEQFF
>TRBV6-1|TRBJ1-2
CATWTELPYGYTF